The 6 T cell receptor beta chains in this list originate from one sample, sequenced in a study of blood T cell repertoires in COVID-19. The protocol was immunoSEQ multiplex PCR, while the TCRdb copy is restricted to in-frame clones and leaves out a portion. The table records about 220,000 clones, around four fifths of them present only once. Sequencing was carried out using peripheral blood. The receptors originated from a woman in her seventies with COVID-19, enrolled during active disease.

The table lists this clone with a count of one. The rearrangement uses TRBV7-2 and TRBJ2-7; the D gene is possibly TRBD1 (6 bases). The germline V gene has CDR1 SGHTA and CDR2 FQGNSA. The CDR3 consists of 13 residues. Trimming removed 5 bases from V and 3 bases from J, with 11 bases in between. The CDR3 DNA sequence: TGTGCCAGCAGCCGAGGACAGATCTACGAGCAGTACTTC. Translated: CASSRGQIYEQYF.

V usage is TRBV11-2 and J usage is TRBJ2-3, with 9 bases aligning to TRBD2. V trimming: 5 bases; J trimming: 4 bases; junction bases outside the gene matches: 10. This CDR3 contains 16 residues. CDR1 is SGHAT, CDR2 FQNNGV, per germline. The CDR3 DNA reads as TGTGCCAGCAGCAGCCCCCTGGGCGGGAGGGCAGATACGCAGTATTTT. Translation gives CASSSPLGGRADTQYF.

The CDR3 loop reads CASSPSRDIIGQHF. As DNA, the CDR3 is TGTGCCAGCTCACCGTCCCGGGACATTATCGGCCAGCATTTT. This chain links TRBV18 with TRBJ1-5; D possibly corresponds to TRBD1 (6 bases). The CDR3 sequence is 14 residues long. The germline V and J ends were trimmed by 3 bases and 12 bases, with 18 bases remaining between them. CDR1 and CDR2 from the germline V gene are KGHSH and LQKENI.

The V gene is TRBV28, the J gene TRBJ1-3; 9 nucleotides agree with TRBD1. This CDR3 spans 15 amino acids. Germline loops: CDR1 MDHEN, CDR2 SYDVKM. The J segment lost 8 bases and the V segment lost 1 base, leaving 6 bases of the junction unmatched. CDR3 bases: TGTGCCAGCAGTTTATCCGGGACAGGGCCGCACACCATATATTTT. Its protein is CASSLSGTGPHTIYF.

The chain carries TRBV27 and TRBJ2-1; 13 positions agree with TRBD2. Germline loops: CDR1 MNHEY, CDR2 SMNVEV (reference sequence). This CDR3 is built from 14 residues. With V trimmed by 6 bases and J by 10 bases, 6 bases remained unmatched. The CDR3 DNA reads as TGTGCCAGCAGATCTGGACTAGCGGGAGAAGAGCAGTTCTTC. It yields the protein CASRSGLAGEEQFF.

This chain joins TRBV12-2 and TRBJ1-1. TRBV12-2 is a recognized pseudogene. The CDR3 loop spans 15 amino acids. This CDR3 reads CASRLGGRGDTEAFF. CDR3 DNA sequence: TGTGCAAGTCGCTTAGGCGGGAGGGGTGATACTGAAGCTTTCTTT.